The clone carrying this T cell receptor beta chain has at least ten counts. The CDR3 is 15 residues long. V gave up 6 bases and J gave up 1 base; unmatched junction bases: 5. Germline CDR1 and CDR2: MNHEY and SMNVEV (reference sequence). The sample belongs to a study of read filtering for tumor transcriptome and immune sequencing. The library was built from roughly 400 ng RNA with molecular barcoded adaptors for alpha/delta and beta/gamma chains. MiXCR, run by TCRdb on the reads, gives a single entry per CDR3 protein. This sample has 130,000 or so distinct CDR3 sequences, with 13% found just once. Sequenced input: a population of CD138-negative cells sorted from bone marrow. The J gene is TRBJ2-3, the V gene TRBV27; 9 bases are a match to TRBD2. This clonotype was obtained from a donor at least 40 years old with multiple myeloma. In DNA form, the CDR3 reads TGTGCCAGCAGCCTCCGGACTAGCGGCACAGATACGCAGTATTTT. This gives the protein CASSLRTSGTDTQYF.